There are a few counts of the clone carrying this T cell receptor beta chain. The data derive from a study of T-cell memory formation after mild COVID-19. TCRdb itself ran the 5' RACE reads through MiXCR, one entry per CDR3 protein. The sample has some 310,000 distinct CDR3 sequences, 20% seen once. The CDR3 has 12 residues. V was trimmed by 6 bases and J by 7 bases, leaving 12 bases between them. The sequence was collected from a man aged 18 to 29 who had mild COVID-19 (a few samples of this study predate the infection). Cell type and time point are not known. The rearrangement uses TRBV12-3 or TRBV12-4 and TRBJ2-5; D is unclear. Sequences were obtained from PBMCs or a T cell subset sorted from them (not recorded which). The CDR3 protein is CASSHYGRTQYF. The CDR3 coding sequence is TGTGCCAGCAGCCACTATGGGCGGACCCAGTACTTC.